Shown below are 7 T cell receptor beta chains from a single sample sequenced in a study of CD8 T cells in ankylosing spondylitis. General study points: A TCR beta motif made of fewer than 10 highly homologous variants seemed typical of ankylosing spondylitis blood.

These receptors' targets are unknown. One entry per CDR3 protein, called by TCRdb with MiXCR from the 5' RACE reads. The sample has around 770,000 distinct CDR3 sequences; approximately 10% are singletons. Material: blood, either unsorted or a sorted T cell fraction (not recorded which). The receptors come from a male donor with ankylosing spondylitis.

The chain links TRBV20-1 to TRBJ2-7, with 10 bases fitting TRBD2. The V gene end was trimmed by 3 bases and the J gene end by 7 bases; junction bases not matched to a gene: 15. Germline V gene lookup returns CDR1 DFQATT and CDR2 SNEGSKA (reference sequence). There are 16 residues in the CDR3. This CDR3 reads CSARLAGANTGGEQYF. The CDR3 DNA follows: TGCAGTGCTAGGCTAGCGGGGGCCAACACCGGAGGGGAGCAGTACTTC.

The chain joins TRBV21-1 to TRBJ2-3. TRBV21-1 is a listed pseudogene. This CDR3 region has 18 residues. The CDR3 bases are TGTGCCAGCAGCAAAGGACTTATGAGAGGCGAATGCACAGATACGCAGTATTTT. Protein sequence: CASSKGLMRGECTDTQYF.

In this sample, this clonotype turned up a few times. The genes are TRBV10-3 and TRBJ1-1, with TRBD1 as a possible D gene (5 bases). This CDR3 contains 12 residues. The germline V gene has CDR1 ENHRY and CDR2 SYGVKD. V dropped 11 bases and J dropped 11 bases, with 21 bases sitting between them. CDR3 bases: TGTGCCGCCTCACCCGTGTTAGGGGACGCTTTCTTT. This codes for CAASPVLGDAFF.

This chain links TRBV20-1 with TRBJ1-5, with a weak D call TRBD1 (6 bases). Trimming shortened V by 6 bases and J by 2 bases, and 17 bases separated the two germline ends. Germline V lookup: CDR1 DFQATT, CDR2 SNEGSKA (reference sequence). The CDR3 totals 15 residues. CDR3 sequence: CSANGIGGGNQPQHF. The CDR3 nucleotides read TGCAGTGCCAATGGCATTGGGGGCGGCAATCAGCCCCAGCATTTT.

About this clonotype itself: A much bigger clone sits one base away, suggesting this may be a read error. The chain joins TRBV5-6 to TRBJ2-7; the D is unclear. The V gene's germline CDR1 is SGHDT and CDR2 YYEEEE. Trimming pared 4 bases from V and 3 bases from J, leaving 11 bases between. This CDR3 has 13 residues. DNA for the CDR3: TGTGCCAGCAGCGTTTTACAGAGCTACGAGCAGTACTTC. Translation gives CASSVLQSYEQYF.

This clonotype was observed at least ten times. This sequence joins TRBV20-1 and TRBJ2-3; unclear D gene. Trimming pared 2 bases from V and 4 bases from J, leaving 7 bases between. Germline CDR1 is DFQATT and CDR2 is SNEGSKA (reference sequence). The CDR3 is 12 amino acids. CDR3 sequence (DNA): TGCAGTGCTAGACACCGAGCAGATACGCAGTATTTT. Residues: CSARHRADTQYF.

CDR3 loop: CATSRVTGGYNEQFF. In DNA, the CDR3 is TGTGCCACCAGCAGAGTCACAGGGGGGTACAATGAGCAGTTCTTC. The chain uses TRBV15 and TRBJ2-1; 8 bases are a match to TRBD1. The germline CDR1 and CDR2 sequences are LNHNV and YYDKDF (reference sequence). J gave up 4 bases and V 1 base, and 3 bases lay outside the gene matches. The CDR3 is 15 residues long.